The present TCR beta chain was sequenced within a study of cytomegalovirus exposure and HLA in healthy donors listed by TCRdb under 2017. Notes on the research overall: An earlier analysis of roughly 570 of the donors reported approximately 280 Gb of sequence data and around 100 million unique TCR beta sequences obtained from 180 million or so T cells. Approximately 300 gigabases of sequencing data and 70 million to 100 million unique TCR sequences made up an early release that covered 500 to 650 HLA-typed donors. The genetic ancestry cluster associated with self-reported Caucasian donors included 81% of the roughly 410 genotyped donors. The study aimed to test whether signatures of past pathogen exposure could be identified by cataloging public T cell receptors. The T cell repertoires of around 730 subjects were profiled by immunosequencing and related to cytomegalovirus serostatus. Along with the 666-subject first cohort, a separate validation cohort of roughly 110 different subjects was used. The study combined high-throughput TCR immunosequencing, statistical association of individual TCRs with disease status, and machine learning to predict cytomegalovirus infection status. In a later analysis, previously published TCR beta repertoires from roughly 710 donors were re-analyzed and high-resolution HLA genotyping was added so that TCR occurrence patterns could be studied. Rather than using new phenotypic data, the later analysis identified candidate immune exposures from TCR beta sequences and from how often those sequences occurred across donors. In an earlier analysis of 550 to 700 of the donors, high-throughput TCR beta sequencing was used to judge whether each TCR beta V gene segment behaved as functional or pseudogenic. Donor age, sex, ethnicity and CMV serostatus were collected together with the repertoire data. A later genetic analysis took genome-wide SNP genotypes for 398 of the 666 donors and used that subset as a discovery cohort. Every discovery cohort repertoire had been produced on one sequencing platform. HLA typing included class I and class II loci at four-digit resolution. The number of typed donors differed by locus: roughly 620-640 for A, B, C, DRB1 and DQB1; roughly 510 for DQA1; approximately 610 for DPA1; and 450 to 480 for DPB1. Five DR-DQ haplotypes were treated as single units for association and clustering because of strong linkage in the cohort. Across about 380 genotyped donors of the cohort, an average of roughly 200,000 unique TCR beta nucleotide sequences per donor were sequenced, and approximately 17% of those sequences were non-productive.

What the authors observed across the whole study: A further reported finding was that TCR beta sequences accurately predicted the HLA-A and HLA-B alleles for most subjects in the first cohort. The presence/absence analyses assumed that sequencing depth was roughly uniform across donors, and that assumption may not be true. The 87-base-pair reads could not distinguish some IMGT-functional V segments, including TRBV6-2 and TRBV6-3, so those segments were excluded. The classifier was reported to diagnose cytomegalovirus status with high specificity and sensitivity in both the original cohort and the validation cohort. A total of 150 to 200 TCR beta chains were listed by the study as associated with cytomegalovirus. At a false discovery rate of 0.05, a later analysis linked some 17,000 TCR beta sequences to specific HLA alleles. In a later analysis, the rate of TCR association differed among HLA loci, with DRB1 alleles having the most associated TCRs and HLA-C alleles having the fewest. Because counts were too low, 15 to 20 rarely observed V segments, including chromosome 9 orphons, were excluded from the earlier analysis of roughly 580 of the donors. It was suggested by the authors that the approach could potentially be generalized to other disease states and immunological phenotypes. Several of the top co-occurrence clusters appeared to be linked to parvovirus B19, influenza, CMV and Epstein-Barr virus, according to a later analysis. Correlated functional status among segregating V segments might reflect linkage disequilibrium, but an unknown experimental factor could not be ruled out. Compared with equally common non-associated chains, HLA-associated TCR beta chains in a later analysis were more clonally expanded and had lower generation probabilities. Most TCR sequences were seen in very few donors, while some public TCRs were found in many individuals. In vitro tests confirmed that a few of the cytomegalovirus-associated TCR beta chains recognize cytomegalovirus antigens. Because some donors lacked HLA typing at each locus, the association tests relied only on the typed subset. When HLA alleles, especially DR and DQ, strongly co-occurred, attributing TCR associations to individual alleles was difficult. According to a later genetic analysis, donors in an Asian-associated ancestry cluster had fewer N-insertions in productive TCRs than the approximately 670-donor mean. An association between a missense DCLRE1C variant and V-gene and J-gene trimming of TCR beta chains was found in a later genetic analysis and replicated in an independent cohort. A group of highly shared sequence variants was considered likely to be a technical artifact of the sequencing pipeline. Most CMV-associated TCR beta chains appeared to be HLA-restricted in a later analysis, and the HLA associations seemed to be driven largely by CMV exposure. In an earlier analysis of a few hundred of the donors, most TCR beta V segments were observed in productive rearrangements about 87% or about 30% of the time, broadly matching IMGT annotations. Only TCR beta chains were sequenced in this cohort, and the absence of alpha or paired-chain data limited detectable features. The only immune exposure information available for the cohort was CMV serostatus.

Regarding this clone: The antigen it recognizes is unknown. Base qualities were left out, and no much larger clone turns up one base away.

From the germline V gene (reference sequence), CDR1 is PRHDT and CDR2 is FYEKMQ. The V end loses 7 bases and the J end loses 6 bases, and a stretch of 17 bases separates them. The CDR3 contains 14 residues, cysteine and phenylalanine counted. The entry retains the CDR3 DNA only, 42 bases that are in frame from base 1. The cohort comprised 710 or so healthy bone marrow donors. All cohort members were sampled while nominally healthy, although unrecorded immune exposures were likely present. The donor was CMV seronegative and belonged to the group of more than 300 seronegative cohort members. Each donor provided a peripheral blood sample, and peripheral blood mononuclear cells were used for TCR beta sequencing. The Qiagen DNeasy Blood Extraction Kit was used to extract genomic DNA from the blood cell samples. The protocol used for the library was the immunoSEQ multiplex PCR assay. The multiplex PCR relied on a mix of 60 forward primers for TCR Vbeta segments and 13 reverse primers for TCR Jbeta segments. The CDR3 region of rearranged TCR beta genes was amplified from genomic DNA with a multiplex PCR assay. The Illumina HiSeq System was used to sequence the amplified TCR beta libraries as 87-base-pair reads. The paper's processing steps were these. In a later analysis, some 80 million unique TCR beta chains were counted across the approximately 670 repertoires, and some 10 million of these chains were shared by at least two donors. Raw reads were error-corrected and collapsed into unique sequences with a nearest-neighbor algorithm that merged closely related sequences to remove PCR and sequencing errors. V, D and J gene segments were assigned by aligning CDR3 sequences to IMGT reference sequences. Each retained sequence needed at least a six-nucleotide match to both a V gene segment and a J gene segment. A rearrangement counted as productive if the CDR3 had no stop codons and remained in frame with V and J, and every other rearrangement counted as non-productive. Following IMGT convention, CDR3 was defined as the stretch from the second conserved V-encoded cysteine to the conserved J-encoded phenylalanine. Sequences without an unambiguous match to a single V gene segment were excluded from the earlier analysis of a few hundred of the donors. In an earlier analysis of several hundred of the donors, V segments were called functional above 56.7% productive rearrangements and were called segregating when the between-donor standard deviation exceeded 5%. To diagnose cytomegalovirus status from the catalog of TCR beta chain sequences, a statistical classification framework was built. In a later analysis, V and J genes were assigned by comparing TCR nucleotide sequences against IMGT/GENE-DB human TR gene sequences. Using the TCRdist pipeline, a later analysis assigned CDR3 sequences along with most-parsimonious VDJ recombination scenarios. A later analysis defined each TCR beta chain by its CDR3 amino acid sequence plus V-gene family, and excluded reads lacking a unique V-gene family. As a way to deal with suspected cross-contamination and a sequencing artifact, a later analysis dropped approximately 570 nucleotide sequences that were highly shared and had low generation probability. A later analysis calculated a clonal expansion index for each public chain from normalized within-repertoire ranks of inferred template counts. Generation probabilities in a later analysis came from a VDJ recombination model fitted to out-of-frame rearrangements, and those results were checked against IGoR. A later analysis scored TCR-TCR, TCR-HLA and TCR-CMV co-occurrence with hypergeometric tests, applying a repertoire-size bias correction to TCR pairs. False discovery rates were estimated in a later analysis by permuting HLA or CMV assignments 20 times. In a later analysis, co-occurring TCRs were grouped using DBSCAN, and TCRdist sequence similarity was added for clustering within HLA-allele-positive subsets. Repertoires with fewer than 30,000 or more than 120,000 public chains were left out of co-occurrence clustering, as were several repertoires with anomalous nucleotide sharing. The immuneACCESS repertoire file appears here via TCRdb, limited to in-frame rearrangements. These files lack a portion of the clones; in checked studies, under half of the deficit traces to unresolved V genes, and the cause of the others is not known. Clone size and V and J calls were adopted from that table, with D and trimming inferred from the DNA. The table for this sample lists 210,000 or so clones; over 80% of them were counted only once. 0.71% of the sample lies in the top ten.

This sequence was found in a boy younger than 10 in good health and CMV-seronegative. The chain is encoded by TRBV13 joined to TRBJ2-3; the D region possibly corresponds to TRBD1 (5 bases align). The source material was PBMCs. The CDR3 protein: CASTRVQGPDTQYF. The DNA reads as follows: TGTGCCAGCACCAGAGTTCAGGGTCCGGATACGCAGTATTTT.